This passage covers 21 T cell receptor beta chains from one sample sequenced in a study of shared clonotypes between healthy human individuals. Repertoires were generated with immunoSEQ multiplex PCR, while TCRdb's copy carries only in-frame clones and drops some. The sample includes 450,000 or so clones, 75% to 80% of them seen just once. The specimen sequenced was PBMCs. These receptors were obtained from a woman aged 40-49 years in good health. Some clones in this sample may be carry-over from other donors' samples.

The V call is TRBV19, the J call TRBJ2-6; D is undetermined. Germline CDR1 LNHDA, CDR2 SQIVND (reference sequence). The CDR3 totals 15 residues. Trimming took off 3 bases at V and 0 bases at J, with 6 bases between the two ends. The CDR3 DNA is TGTGCCAGTAGTATCTTTCACTCTGGGGCCAACGTCCTGACTTTC. Encoded protein: CASSIFHSGANVLTF.

The chain joins TRBV30 to TRBJ2-3; D is unresolved. Trimming shortened V by 0 bases and J by 6 bases, and 13 bases separated the two germline ends. This CDR3 has 14 residues. Germline CDR1 and CDR2: GTSNPN and SVGIG (reference sequence). CDR3 DNA sequence: TGTGCCTGGAGTGTAATGCTAGTCCCCGATACGCAGTATTTT. This translates into CAWSVMLVPDTQYF.

This chain connects TRBV7-2 to TRBJ2-2; D remains ambiguous. Germline lookup yields CDR1 SGHTA and CDR2 FQGNSA. This CDR3 has 16 residues. V was cut by 0 bases and J by 2 bases, with 10 bases left in between. CDR3 residues: CASSLAPSDNTGELFF. CDR3 bases: TGTGCCAGCAGCTTAGCTCCGTCAGATAACACCGGGGAGCTGTTTTTT.

The chain combines TRBV7-2 with TRBJ2-1; 10 nucleotides align to TRBD2. Germline CDR1 reads SGHTA; CDR2 reads FQGNSA. Unmatched junction bases numbered 12, after V lost 5 bases and J lost 8 bases. The CDR3 has 16 residues. The CDR3 coding sequence is TGTGCCAGCAGCCAAGCGGCTAGCGGGAGTTTCCATGAGCAGTTCTTC. It encodes CASSQAASGSFHEQFF.

To note about this clone: A far larger clone is one base from this, pointing to a likely read error. The chain has TRBV29-1 and TRBJ1-1, with D tentatively TRBD1 (5 bases). In germline, CDR1 is SQVTM, CDR2 ANQGSEA. V was trimmed by 5 bases and J by 1 base, leaving 11 bases between them. The CDR3 is made up of 13 amino acids. CDR3 coding DNA: TGCAGCGTTAGCAGGGACTGGAACACTGAAGCTTTCTTT. It encodes CSVSRDWNTEAFF.

A few counts support this clone. The J gene is TRBJ2-7, the V gene TRBV11-2, with TRBD2 matching over 8 bases. CDR3 length: 15 amino acids. With 1 base clipped from V and 5 bases from J, the junction kept 7 bases outside the gene matches. The germline gives CDR1 SGHAT, CDR2 FQNNGV. The CDR3 region is CASSLVRGRRDEQYF. The CDR3 DNA reads TGTGCCAGCAGCTTAGTTCGCGGGAGGAGAGACGAGCAGTACTTC.

The chain uses TRBV27 and TRBJ2-1; D is perhaps TRBD2 (5 bases). The CDR3 is made up of 15 amino acids. Germline V gene lookup returns CDR1 MNHEY and CDR2 SMNVEV (reference sequence). Trimming took off 5 bases at V and 7 bases at J, with 18 bases between the two ends. This CDR3 reads CASSLGVPSMNEQFF. CDR3 nucleotides: TGTGCCAGCAGTCTGGGAGTCCCCTCCATGAATGAGCAGTTCTTC.

The rearrangement links TRBV6-1 to TRBJ2-7; 7 bases fit TRBD1. Germline V lookup: CDR1 MNHNS, CDR2 SASEGT. The CDR3 covers 14 residues. V shed 4 bases, J shed 2 bases, and the junction held 5 bases outside the gene matches. The CDR3 DNA sequence: TGTGCCAGCAGTGTCGTGAGGGGGCCCTACGAGCAGTACTTC. Amino acid sequence: CASSVVRGPYEQYF.

This clone was seen a few times. The chain combines TRBV18 with TRBJ1-2; a weak D match, TRBD1 (5 bases). The CDR3 extends over 13 amino acids. V shed 5 bases and J shed 3 bases, with 10 bases lying between them. From germline, CDR1 is KGHSH and CDR2 LQKENI. The CDR3 DNA is TGTGCCAGCTCAACCACGACAGACTATGGCTACACCTTC. Residues: CASSTTTDYGYTF. The whole variable domain, filled in from reference TRBV18 and TRBJ1-2, reads NAGVMQNPRHLVRRRGQEARLRCSPMKGHSHVYWYRQLPEEGLKFMVYLQKENIIDESGMPKERFSAEFPKEGPSILRIQQVVRGDSAAYFCASSTTTDYGYTFGSGTRLTVV.

V and J are TRBV5-8 and TRBJ1-1, with 8 bases identical to TRBD1. Per the germline V gene, CDR1 is SGHTS and CDR2 is YDEGEE. The CDR3 covers 11 residues. Trimming removed 7 bases from V and 11 bases from J; junction bases left unmatched: 7. CDR3 in amino acids: CASGRQGMAFF. DNA for the CDR3: TGTGCCAGCGGCAGACAGGGGATGGCTTTCTTT.

The J gene is TRBJ1-1, the V gene TRBV5-4, with D tentatively TRBD1 (5 bases). This CDR3 is built from 15 residues. Between the trimmed V and J ends, which lost 0 bases and 1 base, there was a span of 10 bases. Germline CDR1 reads SGHNT; CDR2 reads YYREEE (reference sequence). CDR3 coding DNA: TGTGCCAGCAGCTTGGCCGACAGAAGGAACACTGAAGCTTTCTTT. This translates into CASSLADRRNTEAFF.

This chain uses TRBV11-2 with TRBJ2-7; D possibly corresponds to TRBD2 (6 bases). V was clipped by 2 bases and J by 2 bases, with 7 bases between them. CDR1 and CDR2 (germline): SGHAT, FQNNGV. This CDR3 contains 13 residues. The CDR3 spells CASSLRLAYEQYF. Written as DNA, the CDR3 is TGTGCCAGCAGCTTAAGACTAGCCTACGAGCAGTACTTC.

This clone was found a few times. This rearrangement joins TRBV11-2 to TRBJ2-5, with 10 nucleotides matching TRBD1. The CDR3 covers 13 residues. V was pared by 6 bases and J by 9 bases, with 7 bases of the junction left unmatched. Germline CDR1 is SGHAT and CDR2 is FQNNGV. CDR3 nucleotide sequence: TGTGCCAGCAGTCCCGGGACAGGGGTGGCCCAGTACTTC. It is translated as CASSPGTGVAQYF.

The V and J genes are TRBV7-6 and TRBJ2-7, with D hard to call. The germline V gene encodes CDR1 SGHVS and CDR2 FNYEAQ. The CDR3 is 15 residues long. Trimming pared 0 bases from V and 1 base from J, leaving 10 bases between. The CDR3 region has the DNA TGTGCCAGCAGCTTAGCCCCAGTATTTTCCTACGAGCAGTACTTC. Protein sequence: CASSLAPVFSYEQYF.

This chain connects TRBV18 to TRBJ2-1, with 10 positions matching TRBD1. V dropped 5 bases and J dropped 9; count of bases not matched to a gene: 7. Per germline, CDR1 KGHSH and CDR2 LQKENI. The CDR3 length is 14 residues. The CDR3 region has the DNA TGTGCCAGCTCAGAGACAGGGGGCAGGGGTGAGCAGTTCTTC. Translation gives CASSETGGRGEQFF.

The chain is built from TRBV28 and TRBJ2-1; D may be TRBD1 or TRBD2 (7 bases each). The CDR3 spans 15 residues. The germline V gene has CDR1 MDHEN and CDR2 SYDVKM. Trimming shortened V by 7 bases and J by 13 bases, and 26 bases separated the two germline ends. CDR3 sequence (DNA): TGTGCCAGCAAGGGAGGGATGGACAGGCGACTGGGACAGTTCTTC. As protein: CASKGGMDRRLGQFF.

In its sample, this clone was seen a few times. A much more abundant neighbour one base away suggests this may be a read error. The chain carries TRBV9 and TRBJ2-5, with D possibly TRBD1 on 6 matching bases. Germline V gene lookup returns CDR1 SGDLS and CDR2 YYNGEE. Between the trimmed V and J ends, which lost 0 bases and 4 bases, there was a span of 13 bases. The CDR3 sequence is 15 residues long. The CDR3 here is CASSVGGQERETQYF. The CDR3 DNA follows: TGTGCCAGCAGCGTAGGGGGGCAGGAGCGAGAGACCCAGTACTTC.

The rearrangement uses TRBV5-1 and TRBJ1-1; 7 bases map to TRBD1. The CDR3 covers 13 residues. The germline V gene encodes CDR1 SGHRS and CDR2 YFSETQ. The V gene end was trimmed by 3 bases and the J gene end by 5 bases; junction bases not matched to a gene: 4. CDR3 nucleotide sequence: TGCGCCAGCAGCTCCTTACAGGGGACTGAAGCTTTCTTT. Encoded protein: CASSSLQGTEAFF.

The V call is TRBV27, the J call TRBJ1-2, with 9 nucleotides matching TRBD1. This CDR3 spans 15 amino acids. V was pared by 5 bases and J by 3 bases, with 7 bases of the junction left unmatched. Germline V gene data show CDR1 as MNHEY and CDR2 as SMNVEV (reference sequence). The CDR3 bases are TGTGCCAGCAGTCCCCGGACAGGGGCCTACTATGGCTACACCTTC. Translating it yields CASSPRTGAYYGYTF.

This clone appeared a single time. Possible read error: a much larger clone is one base away. The chain carries TRBV4-3 and TRBJ2-7; 8 bases fit TRBD1. The V gene's germline CDR1 is LGHNA and CDR2 YSLEER. CDR3 length equals 15 residues. Trimming removed 0 bases from V and 2 bases from J; junction bases left unmatched: 3. CDR3: CASSQDPRGPYEQYV. CDR3 coding DNA: TGCGCCAGCAGCCAAGATCCCAGGGGGCCCTACGAGCAGTACGTC.

V gene TRBV19 combines with J gene TRBJ1-3; D may be TRBD1 (5 bases). This CDR3 comprises 17 residues. The germline CDR1 and CDR2 sequences are LNHDA and SQIVND (reference sequence). With 2 bases removed from V and 0 bases from J, the gap between germline ends came to 14 bases. CDR3 sequence: CASSITGDSSSGNTIYF. The CDR3 DNA reads as TGTGCCAGTAGTATAACGGGGGACTCCAGCTCTGGAAACACCATATATTTT. Combining the CDR3 with reference TRBV19 and TRBJ1-3 gives the whole variable domain DGGITQSPKYLFRKEGQNVTLSCEQNLNHDAMYWYRQDPGQGLRLIYYSQIVNDFQKGDIAEGYSVSREKKESFPLTVTSAQKNPTAFYLCASSITGDSSSGNTIYFGEGSWLTVV.